This T cell receptor (beta chain) was identified during a study of cytomegalovirus exposure and HLA in healthy donors. The PCR ran on 60 Vbeta and 13 Jbeta primers. TCRdb keeps only in-frame clones here, not all; method: immunoSEQ multiplex PCR. The sample holds 35,000 to 45,000 clones; about half are singletons and the top ten take roughly 6.2%. The study's findings and limits: Highest at DRB1 and lowest at HLA-C, TCR association rates differed among HLA loci in a later analysis.

Trimming pared 10 bases from V and 5 bases from J, leaving 14 bases between. CDR1 is MNHEY, CDR2 SVGAGI, per germline. The CDR3 runs 12 residues. In this sample, this clone turned up once. Its antigen is unknown. This rearrangement joins TRBV6-5 to TRBJ2-5, with TRBD1 as a possible D gene (6 bases). Sequencing was carried out using PBMCs. The sequence was obtained from a woman aged 40 to 55 in good health and CMV-seropositive. The CDR3 DNA is TGTGCCACCAAACAGGGTGGGGAGACCCAGTACTTC. It yields the protein CATKQGGETQYF.